Listed below are T cell receptor beta chains from one sample, sequenced in a study of control samples from healthy donors and cancer patients. Profiling relied on immunoSEQ multiplex PCR, and the TCRdb table lists in-frame clones only, not all of them. The profile shows some 150,000 clones, about 93% of them singletons. Material: blood. The origin of the receptors is a man aged 45-65 years in good health. The CDR3 runs from the conserved cysteine through the conserved F or W. D genes are given only for firm matches. Clone size, where shown, is once, few, many, or a class for clones that have expanded.

CDR3aa | CDR3nt | j_gene | d_gene | v_gene | abundance
CASKGRDNEKLFF | TGTGCCAGTAAAGGACGGGATAATGAAAAACTGTTTTTT | TRBJ1-4 | . | TRBV19 | .
CASSSGTSGKNEQFF | TGTGCCAGCAGTTCCGGGACTAGCGGGAAGAATGAGCAGTTCTTC | TRBJ2-1 | TRBD2 | TRBV27 | .
CASTWARANEQFF | TGTGCCAGCACCTGGGCCAGGGCGAATGAGCAGTTCTTC | TRBJ2-1 | . | TRBV2 | few
CASSPGQPSTDTQYF | TGTGCCAGCAGTCCCGGGCAGCCTAGCACAGATACGCAGTATTTT | TRBJ2-3 | . | TRBV27 | .
CASSYSITVIGRDTQYF | TGTGCCAGCAGTTACTCGATTACGGTTATCGGACGTGATACGCAGTATTTT | TRBJ2-3 | . | TRBV6-2/TRBV6-3 | .
CASSLETSGRGETQYF | TGTGCCAGCAGCCTCGAGACTAGCGGGAGAGGAGAGACCCAGTACTTC | TRBJ2-5 | TRBD2 | TRBV7-6 | once
CASSMDRGLFVGGYTEAFF | TGTGCCAGTAGTATGGACAGGGGGCTTTTCGTAGGAGGCTACACTGAAGCTTTCTTT | TRBJ1-1 | TRBD1 | TRBV19 | .
CASSSAGSSYNEQFF | TGTGCCAGCAGCTCGGCCGGGAGCTCCTACAATGAGCAGTTCTTC | TRBJ2-1 | . | TRBV5-4 | .
CAWSFSILSFDTQYF | TGTGCCTGGAGTTTTTCCATCCTCTCTTTCGATACGCAGTATTTT | TRBJ2-3 | . | TRBV30 | .
CASSLDRDSPSFF | TGTGCCAGCAGCTTAGACCGGGACAGTCCCTCTTTCTTT | TRBJ1-1 | TRBD1 | TRBV11-2 | once
CASSETGLGETQYF | TGTGCCAGCAGCGAAACGGGACTAGGAGAGACCCAGTACTTC | TRBJ2-5 | TRBD2 | TRBV5-4 | few
CASSLRTGSEYF | TGTGCCAGCAGCCTGAGGACAGGTTCGGAGTACTTC | TRBJ2-7 | TRBD1 | TRBV5-8 | .
CASSLNRGNTIYF | TGCGCCAGCAGCTTGAACCGAGGAAACACCATATATTTT | TRBJ1-3 | . | TRBV5-1 | .
CASSQGQGNSPLHF | TGTGCCAGCAGCCAAGGGCAGGGAAATTCACCCCTCCACTTT | TRBJ1-6 | . | TRBV14 | few
CASSLGAKYQETQYF | TGTGCCAGCAGCCTTGGGGCGAAGTACCAAGAGACCCAGTACTTC | TRBJ2-5 | . | TRBV7-3 | .
CASSERPDAYEQYF | TGTGCCAGCAGTGAACGTCCAGATGCCTACGAGCAGTACTTC | TRBJ2-7 | . | TRBV6-1 | .
CASSLDGAGNTIYF | TGTGCCAGCAGCTTAGACGGGGCAGGAAACACCATATATTTT | TRBJ1-3 | . | TRBV7-9 | .
CASSTTAGGLFF | TGTGCCAGCAGCACCACGGCGGGGGGACTGTTTTTT | TRBJ1-4 | . | TRBV7-6 | .
CASSFVAGDQETQYF | TGTGCCAGCAGCTTTGTAGCGGGAGATCAAGAGACCCAGTACTTC | TRBJ2-5 | TRBD2 | TRBV5-4 | .
CASSFRRDTGELFF | TGTGCCAGCAGCTTTCGCAGGGACACCGGGGAGCTGTTTTTT | TRBJ2-2 | . | TRBV5-8 | .
CASSHADRLGELFF | TGTGCCAGCAGCCATGCGGACAGGCTGGGGGAACTGTTTTTT | TRBJ1-4 | TRBD1 | TRBV3-1/TRBV3-2 | once
CASRLTGTVNSPLHF | TGTGCCAGCAGACTTACCGGGACAGTTAATTCACCCCTCCACTTT | TRBJ1-6 | TRBD1 | TRBV25-1 | .